One and the same sample provided the 26 T cell receptor beta chains below, sequenced in a study of CXCR3-negative and CXCR3-positive naive CD8 T cells. It was by 5' RACE with UMI labels that the TRB cDNA libraries were prepared. TCRdb reprocessed the 5' RACE reads and keeps a single row for each CDR3 protein, giving no DNA. The sample holds over 95,000 distinct CDR3 sequences. These receptors' targets are unknown. Study observations and caveats: Comparison of naive cells showed more hydrophobic TRB CDR3s in CXCR3-positive than in CXCR3-negative naive cells.

The sample comprised naive CXCR3+ CD8+ T cells from blood. Documented subset: CD45RO-CCR7+CD27+CD95- naive CD8+ T cells expressing CXCR3 (TNR3+). The receptors shown here come from a human donor in good health. Some clones in this sample may be carry-over from other donors' samples.

This chain joins TRBV7-3 and TRBJ2-3; there is no DNA to check the TCRdb D call of TRBD1. CDR1 SGHTA and CDR2 FQGTGA come from the germline V gene. The CDR3 has 16 residues. The CDR3 sequence: CASSSHHRGGEDTQYF.

The genes are TRBV5-6 and TRBJ1-6; the D call from TCRdb, TRBD1, cannot be confirmed without DNA. The V gene's germline CDR1 is SGHDT and CDR2 YYEEEE. This CDR3 has 17 amino acids. This CDR3 is CASSAQTGGVGLLPLHF. The full variable domain, in which reference TRBV5-6 and TRBJ1-6 provide the parts outside the CDR3, is DAGVTQSPTHLIKTRGQQVTLRCSPKSGHDTVSWYQQALGQGPQFIFQYYEEEERQRGNFPDRFSGHQFPNYSSELNVNALLLGDSALYLCASSAQTGGVGLLPLHFGNGTRLTVT.

The chain carries TRBV30 and TRBJ1-6. The germline CDR1 and CDR2 sequences are GTSNPN and SVGIG (reference sequence). The CDR3 totals 14 residues. CDR3 amino acids: CAWTETVYNSPLHF. The variable domain in full, with the rest retrieved from reference TRBV30 and TRBJ1-6, is SQTIHQWPATLVQPVGSPLSLECTVEGTSNPNLYWYRQAAGRGLQLLFYSVGIGQISSEVPQNLSASRPQDRQFILSSKKLLLSDSGFYLCAWTETVYNSPLHFGNGTRLTVT.

The chain has TRBV29-1 and TRBJ1-2; TCRdb names TRBD1, which stays unverified in the absence of DNA. The germline CDR1 and CDR2 sequences are SQVTM and ANQGSEA. This CDR3 has 17 amino acids. CDR3 sequence: CSVDFRTGGEFSYGYTF.

The gene calls are TRBV28 and TRBJ1-4. The CDR3 contains 15 residues. Germline CDR1 MDHEN, CDR2 SYDVKM. CDR3: CASSIPDPSQEKLFF.

V is TRBV28 and J is TRBJ2-5. This CDR3 has 14 residues. Per germline, CDR1 MDHEN and CDR2 SYDVKM. The CDR3 spells CASSLVRYQETQYF.

V and J are TRBV5-1 and TRBJ2-7. Germline V gives CDR1 SGHRS, CDR2 YFSETQ. This CDR3 spans 16 amino acids. The CDR3: CASSLIGRQVGYEQYF.

The gene calls are TRBV4-1 and TRBJ1-5; TCRdb indicates TRBD1, and absent DNA this call remains unverified. CDR1 is MGHRA, CDR2 YSYEKL, per germline. There are 14 residues in the CDR3. CDR3 loop: CASSQTVTNQPQHF.

This chain connects TRBV9 to TRBJ2-1; TCRdb proposes TRBD2, but this gene call is untestable without DNA. CDR3 size: 16 residues. In germline, CDR1 is SGDLS, CDR2 YYNGEE. CDR3 amino acids: CASSVVSGLGINEQFF.

V usage is TRBV3-1 and J usage is TRBJ2-5. This CDR3 has 16 residues. In germline, CDR1 is LGHDT, CDR2 YNNKEL (reference sequence). The CDR3 sequence: CASSQGGTGYQETQYF.

The chain recombines TRBV25-1 with TRBJ2-1; TCRdb selects TRBD1, and the lack of DNA leaves this call unchecked. Germline V gene sequence: CDR1 MGHDK, CDR2 SYGVNS. CDR3 size: 15 residues. The CDR3 here is CASKPRGEPYNEQFF.

The chain is built from TRBV11-3 and TRBJ1-1; the TRBD1 assignment by TCRdb is unverifiable without DNA. The CDR3 has 15 residues. Per the germline V gene, CDR1 is SGHNT and CDR2 is YENEEA. This CDR3 reads CASSSWTGLNTEAFF. Looking up the rest from reference TRBV11-3 and TRBJ1-1 gives the full variable domain: EAGVVQSPRYKIIEKKQPVAFWCNPISGHNTLYWYLQNLGQGPELLIRYENEEAVDDSQLPKDRFSAERLKGVDSTLKIQPAELGDSAVYLCASSSWTGLNTEAFFGQGTRLTVV.

V and J are TRBV29-1 and TRBJ2-5; TCRdb indicates TRBD1, and absent DNA this call remains unverified. The CDR3 spans 13 residues. The germline V gene encodes CDR1 SQVTM and CDR2 ANQGSEA. The CDR3 region is CSGRLAGDETQYF.

This chain links TRBV5-1 with TRBJ2-3; TCRdb calls TRBD1, which cannot be checked without DNA. The CDR3 is 16 residues long. Germline V lookup: CDR1 SGHRS, CDR2 YFSETQ. CDR3: CASSFLWTGGTDTQYF.

The chain couples TRBV7-9 to TRBJ2-5; TCRdb gives TRBD1 as the D gene, but with no DNA this cannot be confirmed. The CDR3 extends over 15 amino acids. CDR1 SEHNR and CDR2 FQNEAQ come from the germline V gene (reference sequence). This CDR3 is CASSLPPWAEETQYF.

The gene calls are TRBV20-1 and TRBJ1-1. CDR1 and CDR2 (germline): DFQATT, SNEGSKA (reference sequence). The CDR3 spans 15 residues. This chain's CDR3 is CSVSPWDPAGTEAFF.

The chain is built from TRBV5-1 and TRBJ2-7; TCRdb indicates TRBD1, and absent DNA this call remains unverified. Germline values: CDR1 SGHRS, CDR2 YFSETQ. The CDR3 loop spans 15 amino acids. CDR3 protein: CASSLVSREVYEQYF.

This sequence joins TRBV28 and TRBJ1-2; checking the TCRdb D call of TRBD1 is not possible without DNA. There are 17 residues in the CDR3. Germline V lookup: CDR1 MDHEN, CDR2 SYDVKM. The CDR3 protein is CASSGVPDRGLNYGYTF.

The genes are TRBV27 and TRBJ2-7; the TCRdb D gene call, TRBD1, has no DNA to confirm it. CDR1 and CDR2 from the germline V gene are MNHEY and SMNVEV (reference sequence). The CDR3 consists of 14 residues. The CDR3 is CASAQYGGTYEQYF.

The rearrangement links TRBV7-2 to TRBJ2-7; TCRdb's D gene call, TRBD1, goes unchecked for lack of DNA. CDR1 SGHTA and CDR2 FQGNSA come from the germline V gene. The CDR3 consists of 13 residues. The CDR3 sequence is CASSLVPGDEQYF.

This rearrangement joins TRBV7-9 to TRBJ2-3. This CDR3 comprises 17 residues. Germline V CDR1 and CDR2: SEHNR, FQNEAQ (reference sequence). Here the CDR3 reads CASSLGGLDRSTDTQYF.

The chain combines TRBV29-1 with TRBJ2-2; TCRdb proposes TRBD1, but this gene call is untestable without DNA. The V gene's germline CDR1 is SQVTM and CDR2 ANQGSEA. There are 15 residues in the CDR3. The CDR3 sequence: CSVVPAGQGDGELFF.

This chain uses TRBV28 with TRBJ2-7. Germline lookup yields CDR1 MDHEN and CDR2 SYDVKM. The CDR3 contains 12 residues. The CDR3 loop is CASRRDLYEQYF.

The rearrangement links TRBV9 to TRBJ2-3; TCRdb gives TRBD1 as the D gene, but with no DNA this cannot be confirmed. The CDR3 loop spans 16 amino acids. Germline V gives CDR1 SGDLS, CDR2 YYNGEE. The CDR3 sequence: CASSVAGGAAQDTQYF.

The chain carries TRBV25-1 and TRBJ1-6; lacking DNA, the TRBD1 call made by TCRdb goes unchecked. The CDR3 is made up of 17 amino acids. Germline lookup yields CDR1 MGHDK and CDR2 SYGVNS. This CDR3 reads CASSGTGGSSYNSPLHF.

The chain is built from TRBV12-3 or TRBV12-4 and TRBJ2-1. The CDR3 has 14 residues. The CDR3 spells CASNIAGLYNEQFF.